The rows below give T cell receptor beta chains drawn from one sample of a study of prognosis after radiotherapy for stage I lung cancer. TCRdb analysed the multiplex PCR reads with MiXCR anew, one entry per CDR3 protein. The sample lists under 35,000 distinct CDR3 sequences; about 39% were seen once. The sequenced sample was PBMCs, obtained before or after stereotactic body radiation therapy (not recorded which). All receptors come from a donor aged 50 or older with non-small cell lung cancer. CDR3s include the opening cysteine and the closing phenylalanine or tryptophan. The D gene is left open where the match is weak. Size tells how often a clone was seen (once, few, many) or the class of an expanded clone, and some rows leave it out.

cdr3_aa cdr3_nt d_call j_call clone_size v_call
CASSTPTGGVGASKQFF TGTGCCAGCAGTACACCGACAGGCGGAGTTGGGGCATCCAAGCAGTTCTTC - TRBJ2-1 - TRBV27
CASSLTGPGNTIFF TGTGCCAGCAGCTTAACAGGGCCTGGAAACACCATATTTTTT - TRBJ1-3 - TRBV11-2
CASSLQSTNTGELFF TGCGCCAGCAGCTTGCAATCGACGAACACCGGTGAGCTGTTTTTT - TRBJ2-2 once TRBV5-1
CSAKGTSGWNEQFF TGCAGTGCTAAAGGGACTAGCGGGTGGAATGAGCAGTTCTTC TRBD2 TRBJ2-1 - TRBV20-1
CASSVTGGPNEKLFF TGTGCCAGCTCGGTTACAGGGGGGCCTAATGAAAAACTGTTTTTT TRBD1 TRBJ1-4 many TRBV18
CASSQAQGGTGERGYTF TGTGCCAGCAGCCAAGCACAGGGGGGTACGGGGGAAAGGGGCTACACCTTC TRBD1 TRBJ1-2 - TRBV3-1
CASSRLAGLVDTQYF TGTGCCAGCAGCCGACTAGCGGGCCTTGTGGATACGCAGTATTTT TRBD2 TRBJ2-3 - TRBV7-9
CASSFAQGVAEQYF TGTGCCAGCAGCTTCGCCCAGGGCGTCGCCGAGCAGTACTTC - TRBJ2-7 - TRBV7-9
CASSRTGADNEQFF TGTGCCAGCAGCAGGACAGGGGCGGACAATGAGCAGTTCTTC TRBD1 TRBJ2-1 many TRBV7-9
CASSPERSNTGELLF TGTGCCAGTAGTCCAGAGAGGTCCAACACCGGGGAGCTGCTTTTT - TRBJ2-2 - TRBV28
CASSSRSAGAYEQFF TGCGCCAGCAGCTCCCGAAGCGCGGGGGCGTATGAGCAGTTCTTC - TRBJ2-1 many TRBV5-1
CASSAGPGSTTEAFF TGTGCCAGCAGTGCGGGACCCGGGTCTACCACTGAAGCTTTCTTT - TRBJ1-1 many TRBV6-1
CASSSLAGGLSLLNEQFF TGTGCCAGCAGTTCGCTAGCGGGGGGCCTCTCGCTGCTAAATGAGCAGTTCTTC TRBD2 TRBJ2-1 many TRBV6-2/TRBV6-3
CASSLEGRGGPDTQYF TGCGCCAGCAGCTTGGAGGGACGGGGGGGCCCAGATACGCAGTATTTT TRBD2 TRBJ2-3 many TRBV5-1
CASSSGRFRALDSAYEQYF TGTGCCAGCAGTTCCGGGAGGTTCCGCGCCCTGGACAGTGCCTACGAGCAGTACTTC - TRBJ2-7 - TRBV12-3/TRBV12-4
CSVEGQGQPFCTGELFF TGCAGCGTTGAGGGACAGGGACAACCGTTCTGCACCGGGGAGCTGTTTTTT TRBD1 TRBJ2-2 - TRBV29-1
CASRPPRDPAGTQYF TGTGCCAGCAGACCTCCGAGAGACCCAGCCGGGACCCAGTACTTC - TRBJ2-5 many TRBV11-2